This T cell receptor (beta chain) was identified in a study of blood T cell repertoires in COVID-19. The repertoire was sequenced with immunoSEQ multiplex PCR; TCRdb's copy has only in-frame clones and lacks some. The table lists about 54,000 clones, about 87% of them singletons, with less than 4% in the top ten. The clonotype was recovered from a human donor in a cohort sampled during active COVID-19. Material: peripheral blood.

In nucleotides, the CDR3 is TGTGCCAGCAGCGCCCTAGCGGGAGGGGGCAGTGAGCAGTTCTTC. Its protein product is CASSALAGGGSEQFF. The gene calls are TRBV9 and TRBJ2-1; 12 bases fit TRBD2. The CDR3 contains 15 residues. Germline assignment: CDR1 SGDLS and CDR2 YYNGEE. The J segment lost 9 bases and the V segment lost 3 bases, leaving 7 bases of the junction unmatched.